This TCR beta chain appears in the sequencing data of a study of shared clonotypes between healthy human individuals. CDR1 MNHEY and CDR2 SVGAGI come from the germline V gene. V lost 6 bases to trimming and J lost 8 bases; unmatched junction nucleotides: 12. The CDR3 loop spans 15 amino acids. Generated by immunoSEQ multiplex PCR, the TCRdb table keeps only in-frame clones and is missing some. Of about 1.5 million clones in the sample, 98% were seen once. This sequence was found in a man between 25 and 39 years old in good health. The chain couples TRBV6-5 to TRBJ1-4, with TRBD1 matching 7 bases. Sequenced sample: naive CD4+ T cells sorted from blood. The subset here: CD45RA+ positively selected. In nucleotides, the CDR3 is TGTGCCAGCAGCTCCCGGACAGGTTTAGGAGAAAAACTGTTTTTT. Its translation: CASSSRTGLGEKLFF.